Presented here are 29 T cell receptor beta chains from one specimen sequenced in a study of blood T cell repertoires in COVID-19. The protocol was immunoSEQ multiplex PCR, while the TCRdb copy is restricted to in-frame clones and leaves out a portion. The table lists about 160,000 clones, approximately 84% of them singletons, with over 2% in the top ten. Sequenced sample: peripheral blood. The receptor set was obtained from a man in his sixties or seventies with acute or convalescent COVID-19.

The chain's CDR3 is CSVEDYLNTEAFF. The CDR3, as DNA: TGCAGCGTTGAAGATTATCTGAACACTGAAGCTTTCTTT. V is TRBV29-1 and J is TRBJ1-1; D call uncertain. The germline CDR1 and CDR2 sequences are SQVTM and ANQGSEA. V lost 0 bases and J 0 bases, leaving 5 bases between the germline ends. The CDR3 consists of 13 residues.

This sequence joins TRBV13 and TRBJ2-1, with TRBD2 matching 13 bases. Germline V gives CDR1 PRHDT, CDR2 FYEKMQ (reference sequence). Trimming cost V 6 bases and J 9 bases; bases outside gene matches: 11. The CDR3 loop spans 16 amino acids. CDR3 sequence (DNA): TGTGCCAGCAGTTCCCGGACTAGCGGGAGAAGTGTTGAGCAGTTCTTC. Translated: CASSSRTSGRSVEQFF. Together with reference TRBV13 and TRBJ2-1, the CDR3 gives the full variable domain: AAGVIQSPRHLIKEKRETATLKCYPIPRHDTVYWYQQGPGQDPQFLISFYEKMQSDKGSIPDRFSAQQFSDYHSELNMSSLELGDSALYFCASSSRTSGRSVEQFFGPGTRLTVL.

The chain is built from TRBV2 and TRBJ1-4, with a possible D match to TRBD1 (5 bases). Trimming removed 1 base at V and 3 bases at J, with 6 bases between. The CDR3 contains 14 residues. Germline CDR1 SNHLY, CDR2 FYNNEI. This CDR3 reads CASSEGGANEKLFF. The DNA of the CDR3 is TGTGCCAGCAGTGAAGGGGGGGCTAATGAAAAACTGTTTTTT.

CDR3 amino acids: CASSGTEYEKLFF. The CDR3 DNA follows: TGTGCCAGCAGTGGGACAGAATATGAAAAACTGTTTTTT. The chain employs TRBV12-3 or TRBV12-4 and TRBJ1-4; 7 bases agree with TRBD1. V gave up 5 bases and J gave up 6 bases; unmatched junction bases: 3. The CDR3 runs 13 residues.

The chain carries TRBV19 and TRBJ2-5; 14 nucleotides line up with TRBD2. V gave up 9 bases and J gave up 2 bases; unmatched junction bases: 5. CDR1 and CDR2 (germline): LNHDA, SQIVND (reference sequence). The CDR3 sequence is 15 residues long. CDR3 amino acids: CASSGTSGGQETQYF. DNA of the CDR3: TGTGCCAGCTCCGGGACTAGCGGGGGACAAGAGACCCAGTACTTC.

The V gene is TRBV19, the J gene TRBJ1-5; no firm D call. The CDR3 runs to 13 residues. CDR1 is LNHDA and CDR2 is SQIVND in the germline V gene (reference sequence). Trimming stripped 4 bases from V and 4 bases from J, with 8 bases between. For the CDR3, the DNA is TGTGCCAGTAGTACCCAGAGGAATCAGCCCCAGCATTTT. Protein product: CASSTQRNQPQHF.

This chain connects TRBV12-3 or TRBV12-4 to TRBJ1-2, with D unresolved. This CDR3 spans 12 amino acids. V was cut by 1 base and J by 4 bases, with 4 bases left in between. The DNA for the CDR3 is TGTGCCAGCAGTTTAGAGCCCTATGGCTACACCTTC. Amino acid sequence: CASSLEPYGYTF.

The rearrangement joins TRBV3-1 (or the pseudogene TRBV3-2) to TRBJ1-5; no firm D call. The CDR3 totals 14 residues. V was cut by 4 bases and J by 2 bases, with 9 bases left in between. The germline V gene encodes CDR1 LGHDT and CDR2 YNNKEL (reference sequence). This CDR3 reads CASSRGQGNQPQHF. CDR3 nucleotides: TGTGCCAGCAGCCGAGGGCAGGGCAATCAGCCCCAGCATTTT.

The sample holds many counts of this clone. The chain employs TRBV3-1 (or the pseudogene TRBV3-2) and TRBJ2-7, with 8 bases that match TRBD1. The CDR3 contains 18 residues. The V gene's germline CDR1 is LGHDT and CDR2 YNNKEL (reference sequence). V shed 5 bases, J shed 3 bases, and the junction held 18 bases outside the gene matches. The CDR3 nucleotides are TGTGCCAGCAGCTTCGCTGGCGCCTGGGACAGGCCGTTCTACGAGCAGTACTTC. The encoded protein is CASSFAGAWDRPFYEQYF.

V and J are TRBV28 and TRBJ2-1; D is perhaps TRBD1 (6 bases). The CDR3 sequence is 18 residues long. Between the trimmed V and J ends, which lost 8 bases and 1 base, there was a span of 24 bases. Germline CDR1 reads MDHEN; CDR2 reads SYDVKM. CDR3 amino acids: CASPPLTAGARSYNEQFF. For the CDR3, the DNA is TGTGCCAGCCCCCCCCTAACGGCAGGGGCGAGGTCCTACAATGAGCAGTTCTTC.

This rearrangement joins TRBV28 to TRBJ2-7, with no clear D. The CDR3 totals 13 residues. The V and J ends lost 3 bases and 2 bases respectively, with 8 bases between them. The V gene's germline CDR1 is MDHEN and CDR2 SYDVKM. This CDR3 reads CASSFGGTYEQYF. The CDR3 DNA reads as TGTGCCAGCAGTTTTGGTGGCACCTACGAGCAGTACTTC.

This clone is a singleton in its sample. The genes are TRBV29-1 and TRBJ1-2; D unclear. In germline, CDR1 is SQVTM, CDR2 ANQGSEA. The V and J ends lost 7 bases and 1 base respectively, with 10 bases between them. This CDR3 contains 12 residues. The CDR3 nucleotides read TGCAGCGCTCAAGTCGGTAACTATGGCTACACCTTC. Protein product: CSAQVGNYGYTF.

The rearrangement joins TRBV11-2 to TRBJ2-7; D possibly corresponds to TRBD2 (6 bases). The CDR3 is 14 residues long. In germline, CDR1 is SGHAT, CDR2 FQNNGV. The ends were cut back, 1 base at V and 5 bases at J, with 12 bases in the middle. The CDR3 coding sequence is TGTGCCAGCAGCTTAGTCGGACGGAGGGACGAGCAGTACTTC. Protein sequence: CASSLVGRRDEQYF. Drawing the rest from reference TRBV11-2 and TRBJ2-7, the complete variable domain is EAGVAQSPRYKIIEKRQSVAFWCNPISGHATLYWYQQILGQGPKLLIQFQNNGVVDDSQLPKDRFSAERLKGVDSTLKIQPAKLEDSAVYLCASSLVGRRDEQYFGPGTRLTVT.

This clone was observed a single time. The chain combines TRBV3-1 (or the pseudogene TRBV3-2) with TRBJ1-1; D is undetermined. This CDR3 is 15 amino acids long. The V end lost 2 bases, the J end lost 0 bases, and 10 bases lay between the germline ends. Per germline, CDR1 LGHDT and CDR2 YNNKEL (reference sequence). The CDR3 sequence is CASSQRLTLNTEAFF. The CDR3 DNA follows: TGTGCCAGCAGCCAACGACTGACGTTGAACACTGAAGCTTTCTTT.

This clone was counted a single time. This rearrangement joins TRBV15 to TRBJ2-3; TRBD1 matches 8 bases. CDR1 and CDR2 (germline): LNHNV, YYDKDF (reference sequence). The CDR3 length is 16 residues. J lost 1 base, V lost 4 bases, and 7 bases had no gene match. The chain's CDR3 is CATSTGQGMGTDTQYF. CDR3 sequence (DNA): TGTGCCACCAGCACAGGACAGGGAATGGGCACAGATACGCAGTATTTT.

The chain joins TRBV7-8 to TRBJ1-2; 8 nucleotides align to TRBD1. Germline V gene sequence: CDR1 SGHVS, CDR2 FQNEAQ. The CDR3 length is 14 residues. V trimming: 5 bases; J trimming: 3 bases; junction bases outside the gene matches: 5. The CDR3 loop is CASSQDRVDYGYTF. In DNA form, the CDR3 reads TGTGCCAGCAGCCAGGACAGGGTAGACTATGGCTACACCTTC.

The rearrangement links TRBV10-3 to TRBJ1-5; D gene unclear. V lost 4 bases to trimming and J lost 4 bases, with 8 bases between them. The CDR3 consists of 13 residues. Germline lookup yields CDR1 ENHRY and CDR2 SYGVKD. CDR3 sequence (DNA): TGTGCCATCAGTGGGGCCCTGAATCAGCCCCAGCATTTT. This encodes CAISGALNQPQHF.

This chain links TRBV21-1 with TRBJ1-5; the tabulated D call, TRBD1, remains unverified against the DNA. TRBV21-1 is deemed a pseudogene. The CDR3 runs to 17 residues. The CDR3 sequence is CASSQSRDRGCNQPQHF. The CDR3 DNA reads TGTGCCAGCAGTCAGTCACGGGACAGGGGATGCAATCAGCCCCAGCATTTT.

The J gene is TRBJ2-7, the V gene TRBV7-2; tentative D call: TRBD1 (6 bases). In germline, CDR1 is SGHTA, CDR2 FQGNSA. Trimming shortened V by 1 base and J by 6 bases, and 16 bases separated the two germline ends. The CDR3 totals 15 residues. The CDR3 nucleotides are TGTGCCAGCAGCTTAGTCCCACAGGGAAATGGCGAGCAGTACTTC. This translates into CASSLVPQGNGEQYF.

V is TRBV19 and J is TRBJ1-2; 7 nucleotides match TRBD1. V gave up 6 bases and J gave up 4 bases; unmatched junction bases: 5. The CDR3 loop spans 13 amino acids. The germline V gene encodes CDR1 LNHDA and CDR2 SQIVND (reference sequence). This chain's CDR3 is CASRNPGGYGYTF. As DNA, the CDR3 is TGTGCCAGTAGAAACCCAGGGGGCTATGGCTACACCTTC.

The chain links TRBV5-1 to TRBJ2-7; no definite D call. This CDR3 region has 12 residues. Looked up from germline, CDR1 is SGHRS and CDR2 is YFSETQ. V lost 4 bases to trimming and J lost 1 base, with 6 bases between them. CDR3 nucleotides: TGCGCCAGCAGCGCCCTATCCTACGAGCAGTACTTC. Protein product: CASSALSYEQYF.

V and J are TRBV5-1 and TRBJ1-5; TRBD1 matches 7 bases. Germline CDR1 SGHRS, CDR2 YFSETQ. The CDR3 runs to 14 residues. V gave up 4 bases and J gave up 3 bases; unmatched junction bases: 4. The CDR3 DNA is TGCGCCAGCAGCCCCGGGACAGTCAATCAGCCCCAGCATTTT. The encoded protein is CASSPGTVNQPQHF. The entire variable domain, with the rest obtained from reference TRBV5-1 and TRBJ1-5, is as follows: KAGVTQTPRYLIKTRGQQVTLSCSPISGHRSVSWYQQTPGQGLQFLFEYFSETQRNKGNFPGRFSGRQFSNSRSEMNVSTLELGDSALYLCASSPGTVNQPQHFGDGTRLSIL.

The chain couples TRBV10-3 to TRBJ1-1, with a possible D match to TRBD1 (5 bases). V lost 6 bases, J lost 7 bases, and 12 bases lay in between. CDR1 and CDR2 (germline): ENHRY, SYGVKD. This CDR3 region has 12 residues. CDR3 coding DNA: TGTGCCATCAGCGGACTGGGGGGTGAAGCTTTCTTT. This encodes CAISGLGGEAFF.

On this clone itself: The germline gene is not matched at one end of the junction; a read error may be the cause. This chain links TRBV5-5 with TRBJ2-7, with 9 bases that match TRBD1. Germline values: CDR1 SGHKS, CDR2 YYEKEE (reference sequence). The CDR3 length is 14 residues. The CDR3 here is CASTLTGGSYEQYF. Written as DNA, the CDR3 is TGTGCCAGCACCTTGACAGGGGGCTCCTACGAGCAGTACTTC. The full variable domain, its missing parts supplied by reference TRBV5-5 and TRBJ2-7, is DAGVTQSPTHLIKTRGQQVTLRCSPISGHKSVSWYQQVLGQGPQFIFQYYEKEERGRGNFPDRFSARQFPNYSSELNVNALLLGDSALYLCASTLTGGSYEQYFGPGTRLTVT.

The gene calls are TRBV19 and TRBJ1-5; D gene ambiguous. Looked up from germline, CDR1 is LNHDA and CDR2 is SQIVND (reference sequence). Trimming pared 2 bases from V and 0 bases from J, leaving 23 bases between. This CDR3 spans 20 amino acids. The CDR3 sequence is CASSIIFPPREVYSNQPQHF. The CDR3 region has the DNA TGTGCCAGTAGTATAATATTCCCGCCGCGGGAGGTCTATAGCAATCAGCCCCAGCATTTT.

V gene TRBV3-1 (or the pseudogene TRBV3-2) combines with J gene TRBJ2-1; a weak D match, TRBD1 (6 bases). The CDR3 spans 15 residues. V gave up 1 base and J gave up 2 bases, with 9 bases separating them. CDR1 LGHDT and CDR2 YNNKEL come from the germline V gene (reference sequence). The CDR3 bases are TGTGCCAGCAGCCAAGGACAGGTCACCTACAATGAGCAGTTCTTC. Amino acid sequence: CASSQGQVTYNEQFF.

This clone appeared a single time. The J gene is TRBJ2-5, the V gene TRBV10-2, with 8 positions matching TRBD2. The CDR3 contains 13 residues. V trimming: 6 bases; J trimming: 5 bases; junction bases outside the gene matches: 5. Germline V lookup: CDR1 WSHSY, CDR2 SAAADI. The CDR3 is CASSGGGQETQYF. Here the CDR3 DNA reads TGCGCCAGCAGCGGGGGGGGGCAGGAGACCCAGTACTTC.

The chain is built from TRBV5-1 and TRBJ2-5; tentative D call: TRBD2 (6 bases). Germline CDR1 is SGHRS and CDR2 is YFSETQ. This CDR3 is built from 15 residues. Deletions cut 1 base from V and 3 bases from J, with 13 bases between. CDR3 region: CASSLSGGAEETQYF. In DNA, the CDR3 is TGCGCCAGCAGCTTGAGCGGCGGGGCGGAAGAGACCCAGTACTTC. Combining the CDR3 with reference TRBV5-1 and TRBJ2-5 gives the whole variable domain KAGVTQTPRYLIKTRGQQVTLSCSPISGHRSVSWYQQTPGQGLQFLFEYFSETQRNKGNFPGRFSGRQFSNSRSEMNVSTLELGDSALYLCASSLSGGAEETQYFGPGTRLLVL.

Comment on this clone: The sample carries other DNA sequences with the same CDR3. The V gene is TRBV11-2, the J gene TRBJ2-3; TRBD2 aligns across 9 bases. V shed 5 bases, J shed 2 bases, and the junction held 5 bases outside the gene matches. The CDR3 totals 15 residues. The germline V gene encodes CDR1 SGHAT and CDR2 FQNNGV. The CDR3 coding sequence is TGTGCCAGCAGCCCGGGACTAGCAGACACAGATACGCAGTATTTT. It translates to CASSPGLADTDTQYF.